A selection of T cell receptor beta chains follows, all from one sample in a study of beta chain features in type 1 diabetes. Clones were sequenced by immunoSEQ multiplex PCR, and TCRdb holds only the in-frame ones, with some missing. The sample has 300,000 to 450,000 clones; 10% to 15% are singletons. Source material: naive CD4+ T cells from blood. Source of these receptors: a man younger than 35 in good health. Both conserved end residues are part of each CDR3. A D gene is named only where the DNA matches it firmly. Clone size, where shown, is once, few, many, or a class for clones that have expanded.

j_call	d_call	v_call	clone_size	cdr3_nt	cdr3_aa
TRBJ2-7	-	TRBV30	few	TGTGCCTCGGGACATAACTACGAGCAGTACTTC	CASGHNYEQYF
TRBJ2-7	TRBD1	TRBV28	-	TGTGCCAGCAGTGAACCGGGACAGGGCTCCTACGAGCAGTACTTC	CASSEPGQGSYEQYF
TRBJ1-1	TRBD1	TRBV4-3	few	TGCGCCAGCAGCCAAACACCACCTCCGGGACAGGATGAAGCTTTCTTT	CASSQTPPPGQDEAFF
TRBJ2-1	TRBD2	TRBV9	-	TGTGCCAGCAGCGCCCAACGGACTAGCGGGGCTTACAATGAGCAGTTCTTC	CASSAQRTSGAYNEQFF
TRBJ2-1	TRBD2	TRBV5-4	few	TGTGCCAGCAGCCCTAGCCAGCGGGGGGGATACAATGAGCAGTTCTTC	CASSPSQRGGYNEQFF
TRBJ2-3	-	TRBV10-3	-	TGTGCCATCAGTGAGTCCACGGGGACAGATACGCAGTATTTT	CAISESTGTDTQYF
TRBJ1-3	TRBD1	TRBV30	few	TGTGCCTGGAGTGCAAACGACAGGGCCCTCTCTGGAAACACCATATATTTT	CAWSANDRALSGNTIYF
TRBJ2-1	TRBD2	TRBV2	-	TGTGCCAGCGGGCTAGCGGGAAACAATGAGCAGTTCTTC	CASGLAGNNEQFF
TRBJ2-5	-	TRBV19	-	TGTGCCAGTAGCAAAGGACAGTACCAAGAGACCCAGTACTTC	CASSKGQYQETQYF
TRBJ2-6	-	TRBV6-4	-	TGTGCCAGCAGTGTATCTCCGGGGGCCAACGTCCTGACTTTC	CASSVSPGANVLTF
TRBJ2-7	-	TRBV7-9	few	TGTGCCAGCAGCCAGTGGCGGGGAAGAACCTACGAGCAGTACTTC	CASSQWRGRTYEQYF
TRBJ2-7	-	TRBV29-1	-	TGCAGCGCTGCAATTACCCGGACAAGCTACGAGCAGTACTTC	CSAAITRTSYEQYF
TRBJ2-3	-	TRBV5-4	-	TGTGCCAGCAGCTGGGGCTCGACAGAAGGCACAGATACGCAGTATTTT	CASSWGSTEGTDTQYF
TRBJ2-1	TRBD2	TRBV7-9	few	TGTGCCAGCAGCTGGGGACTAGCGGGAGGGCCGGGGTTCTTC	CASSWGLAGGPGFF
TRBJ2-7	TRBD2	TRBV5-6	few	TGTGCCAGCAGCTCGGGACTAGCGGGACTCTCCTACGAGCAGTACTTC	CASSSGLAGLSYEQYF
TRBJ1-5	-	TRBV14	-	TGTGCCAGCAGCCAAGATCAGGGGTCAGGTCAGCCCCAGCATTTT	CASSQDQGSGQPQHF
TRBJ2-5	-	TRBV9	few	TGTGCCAGCAGCGCGTACGCTCGGGTAGCGGACCAAGAGACCCAGTACTTC	CASSAYARVADQETQYF
TRBJ2-2	-	TRBV18	-	TGTGCCAGCTCACCTCAATCGAGCGGGGAGCTGTTTTTT	CASSPQSSGELFF
TRBJ2-5	TRBD1	TRBV5-6	few	TGTGCCAGCAGCTTGGACCAGGGGGCGACGGAGACCCAGTACTTC	CASSLDQGATETQYF
TRBJ1-2	-	TRBV25-1	-	TGTGCCAGCAAAGGGGTGAACTATGGCTACACCTTC	CASKGVNYGYTF
TRBJ2-2	TRBD2	TRBV15	few	TGTGCCACCAGCAGAGTTTTAGCGGGAGCTACCGGGGAGCTGTTTTTT	CATSRVLAGATGELFF
TRBJ1-2	-	TRBV19	few	TGTGCCAGTAGTGAGGGAGCCCCGGTTCCCGGACACACCTTC	CASSEGAPVPGHTF
TRBJ2-7	TRBD2	TRBV28	-	TGTGCCAGCAGTTTTGCGGGGGGCGACTACGAGCAGTACTTC	CASSFAGGDYEQYF
TRBJ1-2	-	TRBV7-2	few	TGTGCCAGCAGCTTAGGGGACAACACTAACTATGGCTACACCTTC	CASSLGDNTNYGYTF
TRBJ2-3	TRBD2	TRBV27	-	TGTGCCAGCAGTTTCGGACTAGCGAGCGCAGATACGCAGTATTTT	CASSFGLASADTQYF
TRBJ2-1	-	TRBV5-1	few	TGCGCCAGCAGCTTTCTCTCCAGTCAGGCCTACAATGAGCAGTTCTTC	CASSFLSSQAYNEQFF
TRBJ2-1	TRBD2	TRBV7-9	few	TGTGCCAGCAGCAAGACCCCTAGCGGGAGACTTAACGAGCAGTTCTTC	CASSKTPSGRLNEQFF
TRBJ2-7	TRBD1	TRBV13	many	TGTGCCAGCAGCTCGGGACAGCTCTACGAGCAGTACTTC	CASSSGQLYEQYF
TRBJ2-5	-	TRBV2	few	TGTGCCAGCACAGGGATTGTAGAGACCCAGTACTTC	CASTGIVETQYF
TRBJ2-1	-	TRBV5-4	few	TGTGCCAGCAGCTTGGCCGGGGGCAATGAGCAGTTCTTC	CASSLAGGNEQFF
TRBJ2-1	TRBD2	TRBV30	-	TGTGCCTGGAGGGAACTTAGCGGGGTAGGGGAGCAGTTCTTC	CAWRELSGVGEQFF
TRBJ2-7	-	TRBV7-3	few	TGTGCCAGCAGCTTACAGTCGGGGTCGTCCGAGCAGTACTTC	CASSLQSGSSEQYF
TRBJ2-1	-	TRBV9	few	TGTGCCAGCAGCCTCCGTCCCCAGGGGAATGAGCAGTTCTTC	CASSLRPQGNEQFF
TRBJ2-1	TRBD2	TRBV7-8	few	TGTGCCAGCAGCTTAGTGTACCTAGCGGGGCTAAATGAGCAGTTCTTC	CASSLVYLAGLNEQFF
TRBJ2-7	-	TRBV11-2	few	TGTGCCAGCAGCTTAGGGGGGGGCCACGAGCAGTACTTC	CASSLGGGHEQYF
TRBJ1-1	-	TRBV21-1	-	TGTGCCAGCAGCACCCGACAGGCCCCTATGGTGAACACTGAAGCTTTCTTT	CASSTRQAPMVNTEAFF
TRBJ1-1	TRBD1	TRBV2	few	TGTGCCAGCCGCTCCCGTGACAGGGTCACTGAAGCTTTCTTT	CASRSRDRVTEAFF
TRBJ2-7	TRBD2	TRBV7-9	-	TGTGCCAGCAGCCGGGGGGCCTACGAGCAGTACTTC	CASSRGAYEQYF
TRBJ2-7	-	TRBV29-1	few	TGCAGCGCCCAGAACTCCTACGAGCAGTACTTC	CSAQNSYEQYF